These T cell receptor beta chains were read from a single sample in a study of cytomegalovirus exposure and HLA in healthy donors. The protocol was immunoSEQ multiplex PCR, while the TCRdb copy is restricted to in-frame clones and leaves out a portion. This sample has 200,000 or so clones; more than 75% occur once, and the top ten carry 5.5% to 7.5%. The sample consisted of PBMCs. All receptors derive from a woman in her forties or fifties in good health and CMV-seropositive. Both conserved end residues are part of each CDR3. Clone size is stated in some rows and not others, as once, few, many or a class when expanded.

v_gene: TRBV10-3
j_gene: TRBJ2-6
abundance: .
CDR3aa: CAIQGPSGANVLTF

v_gene: TRBV4-1
j_gene: TRBJ2-7
abundance: .
CDR3aa: CASSQGLGGQYF

v_gene: TRBV10-2
j_gene: TRBJ2-5
abundance: .
CDR3aa: CASRRGQETQYF

v_gene: TRBV4-1
j_gene: TRBJ2-7
abundance: .
CDR3aa: CASRDTVASYEQYF

v_gene: TRBV27
j_gene: .
abundance: .
CDR3aa: CASSPRRDRVLIKSYEQYF

v_gene: TRBV18
j_gene: TRBJ1-2
abundance: .
CDR3aa: CASSQPGQYGYTF

v_gene: TRBV5-6
j_gene: TRBJ2-7
abundance: .
CDR3aa: CASSFPSRQGLGEQYF

v_gene: TRBV18
j_gene: TRBJ2-1
abundance: few
CDR3aa: CASSPGLANEQFF

v_gene: TRBV10-3
j_gene: TRBJ2-2
abundance: .
CDR3aa: CAITGGGAPSANTGELFF

v_gene: TRBV28
j_gene: TRBJ2-7
abundance: .
CDR3aa: CASSWMGQGPSYEQYF

v_gene: TRBV5-4
j_gene: TRBJ2-1
abundance: .
CDR3aa: CASSPTAGGFNNEQFF

v_gene: TRBV7-2
j_gene: TRBJ2-7
abundance: .
CDR3aa: CASSHIPGQAYEQYF

v_gene: TRBV4-1
j_gene: TRBJ2-7
abundance: .
CDR3aa: CASSQSLDSSGEQYF

v_gene: TRBV5-6
j_gene: TRBJ2-5
abundance: .
CDR3aa: CASSSTLAGGGETQYF

v_gene: TRBV28
j_gene: TRBJ1-2
abundance: once
CDR3aa: CASSSTSPGGGYGYTF

v_gene: TRBV28
j_gene: TRBJ2-6
abundance: .
CDR3aa: CASSRGWARANVLTF

v_gene: TRBV6-1
j_gene: TRBJ2-4
abundance: .
CDR3aa: CASSGGGWTSGRVANSQYF

v_gene: TRBV7-9
j_gene: TRBJ2-3
abundance: once
CDR3aa: CASSEGGLGFFADTQYF

v_gene: TRBV18
j_gene: TRBJ1-1
abundance: .
CDR3aa: CASSKERDTEAFF

v_gene: TRBV4-1
j_gene: TRBJ1-1
abundance: .
CDR3aa: CASSRRQGDEAFF

v_gene: TRBV11-3
j_gene: TRBJ1-1
abundance: .
CDR3aa: CASSLGGQHTEAFF

v_gene: TRBV19
j_gene: TRBJ2-7
abundance: once
CDR3aa: CASSKVGTGAYEQYF

v_gene: TRBV7-3
j_gene: TRBJ2-7
abundance: .
CDR3aa: CASSRDGTGTYEQYF

v_gene: TRBV6-6
j_gene: TRBJ2-5
abundance: .
CDR3aa: CASSPYRGQETQYF

v_gene: TRBV28
j_gene: TRBJ1-2
abundance: .
CDR3aa: CASSPLTGSYGYTF

v_gene: TRBV18
j_gene: TRBJ2-1
abundance: once
CDR3aa: CASSPASQGLAAPEQFF

v_gene: TRBV28
j_gene: TRBJ1-2
abundance: once
CDR3aa: CASRVQYNSNYGYTF

v_gene: TRBV13
j_gene: TRBJ1-6
abundance: .
CDR3aa: CASSLVQGPGSPLHF

v_gene: TRBV6-5
j_gene: TRBJ1-5
abundance: once
CDR3aa: CASSLGTGETQPQHF

v_gene: TRBV5-8
j_gene: TRBJ1-3
abundance: .
CDR3aa: CASSFQQSSGNTIYF

v_gene: TRBV11-1
j_gene: TRBJ1-1
abundance: .
CDR3aa: CASSPDRVNTEAFF

v_gene: TRBV16
j_gene: TRBJ1-4
abundance: .
CDR3aa: CASSQSSGFNEKLFF

v_gene: TRBV5-4
j_gene: TRBJ1-2
abundance: .
CDR3aa: CASSLVGRGTDGYTF

v_gene: TRBV13
j_gene: TRBJ2-5
abundance: .
CDR3aa: CASSPHLGDGGETQYF

v_gene: TRBV5-6
j_gene: TRBJ1-1
abundance: .
CDR3aa: CASIYRKGTEAFF

v_gene: TRBV4-1
j_gene: TRBJ1-3
abundance: .
CDR3aa: CASSQRGTRDRGLFTGNTIYF

v_gene: TRBV28
j_gene: TRBJ2-7
abundance: once
CDR3aa: CASSSRTGGSEEQYF

v_gene: TRBV27
j_gene: TRBJ1-1
abundance: .
CDR3aa: CASSTHRGGSEEAFF

v_gene: TRBV7-2
j_gene: TRBJ2-5
abundance: .
CDR3aa: CASSYGLRQETQYF

v_gene: TRBV27
j_gene: TRBJ2-7
abundance: .
CDR3aa: CASSQNRGQGYEQYF

v_gene: TRBV6-5
j_gene: TRBJ2-7
abundance: .
CDR3aa: CASSYSEAYEQYF

v_gene: TRBV7-9
j_gene: TRBJ1-2
abundance: .
CDR3aa: CASSTELNYGYTF

v_gene: TRBV18
j_gene: TRBJ2-1
abundance: .
CDR3aa: CASSRLAGTSYNEQFF

v_gene: TRBV28
j_gene: TRBJ2-7
abundance: .
CDR3aa: CASSSVRTDIYEQYF

v_gene: TRBV18
j_gene: TRBJ2-7
abundance: .
CDR3aa: CASSPGLAGTSLYEQYF

v_gene: TRBV29-1
j_gene: TRBJ2-3
abundance: .
CDR3aa: CSVLQGTDTQYF

v_gene: TRBV4-1
j_gene: TRBJ2-7
abundance: .
CDR3aa: CASSTPRGKDSYEQYF

v_gene: TRBV4-1
j_gene: TRBJ2-1
abundance: .
CDR3aa: CASSQDSETGSYNEQFF

v_gene: TRBV5-1
j_gene: .
abundance: few
CDR3aa: CASSFRQGVSSYEQYF

v_gene: TRBV2
j_gene: TRBJ2-1
abundance: .
CDR3aa: CASSGTSEYSSEQFF

v_gene: TRBV2
j_gene: TRBJ2-2
abundance: .
CDR3aa: CASSEPRLAGGTGELFF

v_gene: TRBV7-2
j_gene: TRBJ2-7
abundance: .
CDR3aa: CASTPKGDYEQYF

v_gene: TRBV4-3
j_gene: TRBJ2-1
abundance: once
CDR3aa: CASSQDPGQGSYNEQFF

v_gene: TRBV6-5
j_gene: TRBJ2-7
abundance: .
CDR3aa: CASRPEGGIRYEQYF

v_gene: TRBV18
j_gene: TRBJ2-5
abundance: .
CDR3aa: CASSPISGQETQYF